Reported below is one T cell receptor beta chain. Authors' analysis steps: Nucleated cell counts were estimated from reference gene primer amplification. The protocol was immunoSEQ multiplex PCR, while the TCRdb copy is restricted to in-frame clones and leaves out a portion. From that table come the V and J calls and clone size; the DNA was used to work out D and trimming. Of 150,000 or so clones in the sample, approximately 84% were seen once. The data were taken from a study of blood T cell repertoires in COVID-19. Background on the study: Acute-phase and convalescent COVID-19 samples originated in the United States, Italy and Spain. PBMCs, B-cell-depleted T cells, or T cells provided the cDNA or gDNA that made up the material.

Trimming stripped 3 bases from V and 0 bases from J, with 9 bases between. CDR3 length equals 15 residues. Looked up from germline, CDR1 is LNHDA and CDR2 is SQIVND (reference sequence). The receptor was derived from a woman aged 60-75 years with acute or convalescent COVID-19. The chain has TRBV19 and TRBJ1-5, with D unclear. Sequenced material: peripheral blood. CDR3 loop: CASSILHISNQPQHF. The CDR3 region has the DNA TGTGCCAGTAGTATCCTCCACATTAGCAATCAGCCCCAGCATTTT.